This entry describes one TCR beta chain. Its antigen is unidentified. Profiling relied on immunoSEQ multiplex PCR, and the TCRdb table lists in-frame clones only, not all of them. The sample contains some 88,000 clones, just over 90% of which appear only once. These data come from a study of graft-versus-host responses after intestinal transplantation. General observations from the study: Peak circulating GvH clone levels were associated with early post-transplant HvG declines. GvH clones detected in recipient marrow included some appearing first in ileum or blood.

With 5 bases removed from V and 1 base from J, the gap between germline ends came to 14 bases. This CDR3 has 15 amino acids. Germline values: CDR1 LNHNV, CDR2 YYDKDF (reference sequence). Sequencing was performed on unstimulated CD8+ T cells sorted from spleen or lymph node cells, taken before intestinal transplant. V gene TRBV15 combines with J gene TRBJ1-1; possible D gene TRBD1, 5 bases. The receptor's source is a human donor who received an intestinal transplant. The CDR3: CATSASTVGNTEAFF. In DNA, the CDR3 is TGTGCCACCAGCGCCTCGACAGTGGGGAACACTGAAGCTTTCTTT.